Described below is a single T cell receptor (beta chain) sequence and its context. Its antigen is currently unknown. From the reads, TCRdb called clonotypes with MiXCR, one entry per CDR3 protein. The sample records around 450,000 distinct CDR3 sequences, about 33% being singletons. This entry comes from a study of T cell repertoires in cytomegalovirus infection. About the study: Public TCR beta signatures were indicative of both CMV infection and a matching HLA type.

General study points: Pooled public TCR beta family frequency picked out CMV carriers with the relevant HLA.

The sequenced sample consisted of PBMCs. The sequence was collected from a human donor in good health (CMV status not recorded). Some clones in this sample may be carry-over from other donors' samples.

DNA for the CDR3: TGTGCCAGCAGTACTTATTTGGAGACTGAAGCTTTCTTT. This gives the protein CASSTYLETEAFF. This chain joins TRBV6-2 or TRBV6-3 and TRBJ1-1; D is unresolved. Germline CDR1 and CDR2: MNHEY and SVGEGT. V lost 5 bases, J lost 5 bases, and 12 bases lay in between. The CDR3 runs to 13 residues.